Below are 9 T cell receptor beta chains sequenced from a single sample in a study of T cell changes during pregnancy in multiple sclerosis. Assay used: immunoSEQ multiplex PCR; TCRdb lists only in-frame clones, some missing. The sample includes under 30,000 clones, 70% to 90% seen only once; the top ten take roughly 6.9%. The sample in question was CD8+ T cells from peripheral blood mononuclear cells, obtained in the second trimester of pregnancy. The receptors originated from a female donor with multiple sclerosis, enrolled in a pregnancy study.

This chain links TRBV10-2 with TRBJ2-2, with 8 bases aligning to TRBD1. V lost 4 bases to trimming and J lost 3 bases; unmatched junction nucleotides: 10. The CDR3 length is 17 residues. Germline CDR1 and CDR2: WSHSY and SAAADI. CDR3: CASSGDRPGWDTGELFF. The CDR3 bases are TGCGCCAGCAGTGGGGACAGGCCGGGGTGGGACACCGGGGAGCTGTTTTTT.

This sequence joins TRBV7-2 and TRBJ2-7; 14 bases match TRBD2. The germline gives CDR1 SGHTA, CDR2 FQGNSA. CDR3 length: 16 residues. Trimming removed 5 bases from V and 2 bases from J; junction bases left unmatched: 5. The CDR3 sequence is CASSLGLAGAPYEQYF. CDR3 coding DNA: TGTGCCAGCAGCCTGGGACTAGCGGGGGCTCCCTACGAGCAGTACTTC.

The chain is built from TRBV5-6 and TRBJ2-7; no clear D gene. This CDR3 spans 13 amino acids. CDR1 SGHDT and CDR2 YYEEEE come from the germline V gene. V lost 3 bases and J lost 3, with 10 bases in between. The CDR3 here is CASSSAGYYEQYF. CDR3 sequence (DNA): TGTGCCAGCAGCTCCGCAGGTTACTACGAGCAGTACTTC.

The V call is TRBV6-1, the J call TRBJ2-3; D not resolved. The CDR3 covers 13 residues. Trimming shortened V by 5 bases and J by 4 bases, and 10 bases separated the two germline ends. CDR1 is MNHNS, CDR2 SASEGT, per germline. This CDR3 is CASSPTLADTQYF. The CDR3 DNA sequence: TGTGCCAGCAGTCCTACTCTTGCAGATACGCAGTATTTT.

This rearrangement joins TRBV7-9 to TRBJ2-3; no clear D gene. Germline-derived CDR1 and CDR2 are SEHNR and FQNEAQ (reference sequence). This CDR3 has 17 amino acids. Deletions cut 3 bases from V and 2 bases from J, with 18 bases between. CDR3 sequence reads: CASSFHFGGSPTDTQYF. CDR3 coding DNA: TGTGCCAGCAGCTTCCACTTCGGCGGCAGTCCCACAGATACGCAGTATTTT.

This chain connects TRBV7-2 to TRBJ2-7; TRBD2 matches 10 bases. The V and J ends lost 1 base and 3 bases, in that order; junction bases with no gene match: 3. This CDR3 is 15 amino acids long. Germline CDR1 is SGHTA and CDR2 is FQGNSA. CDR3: CASSLGRTSGYEQYF. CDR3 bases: TGTGCCAGCAGCTTAGGGCGGACTAGCGGCTACGAGCAGTACTTC.

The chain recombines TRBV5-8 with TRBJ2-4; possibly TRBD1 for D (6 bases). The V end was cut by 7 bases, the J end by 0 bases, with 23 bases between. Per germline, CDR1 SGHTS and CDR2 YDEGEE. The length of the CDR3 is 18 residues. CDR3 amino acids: CASSHHGQTLIAKNIQYF. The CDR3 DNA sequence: TGTGCCAGCTCTCATCACGGACAGACCCTTATAGCCAAAAACATTCAGTACTTC.

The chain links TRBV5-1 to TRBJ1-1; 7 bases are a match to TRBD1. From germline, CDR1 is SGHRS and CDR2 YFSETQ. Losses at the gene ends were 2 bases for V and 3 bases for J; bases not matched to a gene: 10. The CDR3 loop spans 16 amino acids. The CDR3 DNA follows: TGCGCCAGCAGCTTTACAGGGGACGGATCCGACACTGAAGCTTTCTTT. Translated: CASSFTGDGSDTEAFF.

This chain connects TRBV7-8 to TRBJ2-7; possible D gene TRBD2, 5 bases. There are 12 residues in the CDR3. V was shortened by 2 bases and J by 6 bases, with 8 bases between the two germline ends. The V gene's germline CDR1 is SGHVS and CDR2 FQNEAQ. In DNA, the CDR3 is TGTGCCAGCAGCTTAATGGGAGTCGAGCAGTACTTC. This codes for CASSLMGVEQYF.